This T cell receptor (beta chain) was documented in a study of a mutant IDH1 vaccine in newly diagnosed glioma. About the study: Eight vaccinations went to patients in weeks 1, 3, 5, 7, 11, 15, 19, 23. Males made up approximately 60% and females roughly 40% of treated patients, whose mean age was around 40 years. Prior therapy was radiotherapy, temozolomide, or both; most received both. Study-level points and caveats: Changes in the top peripheral T cell clonotypes seemingly had no bearing on pseudoprogression.

Libraries were prepared by immunoSEQ multiplex PCR; TCRdb keeps only in-frame clonotypes and omits some of them. In the table there are about 30,000 clones, about four fifths of which are singletons. Germline values: CDR1 LNHDA, CDR2 SQIVND (reference sequence). The CDR3 is 13 residues long. With regard to this clone: Its antigen is as yet unknown. One end of the junction is discordant with germline, which a read error may explain.

Sample time point: week 5, during vaccination. Alongside topical imiquimod, each dose of vaccine comprised 300 ug of mutant IDH1 20-mer peptide. The clonotype comes from a man aged 25 to 45 with glioma. The chain has TRBV19 and TRBJ1-1; D is unclear. The sample here was PBMCs, taken from a glioma patient whose treatment included an IDH1 peptide vaccine. The CDR3 region has the DNA TGTGCAAGTAATAATAATGGGTTCACTGAAGCTTTCTTT. Its translation: CASNNNGFTEAFF. The full variable domain, with the rest looked up from reference TRBV19 and TRBJ1-1, is DGGITQSPKYLFRKEGQNVTLSCEQNLNHDAMYWYRQDPGQGLRLIYYSQIVNDFQKGDIAEGYSVSREKKESFPLTVTSAQKNPTAFYLCASNNNGFTEAFFGQGTRLTVV.